One sample yielded the 31 T cell receptor beta chains listed below, sequenced in a study of cytomegalovirus exposure and HLA in healthy donors. This PCR relied on a set of 60 Vbeta primers and 13 Jbeta primers. The table came from immunoSEQ multiplex PCR; TCRdb's copy has only in-frame clones and leaves some out. The table shows about 160,000 clones, with approximately 70% occurring only once. Sequenced input: PBMCs. These receptor sequences come from a man aged 35 to 55 in good health and CMV-seropositive.

Written as DNA, the CDR3 is TGTGCCAGCAGACACAGGGAGCCCACCGGGGAGCTGTTTTTT. Translating it yields CASRHREPTGELFF. The genes are TRBV7-6 and TRBJ2-2; D is possibly TRBD1 (6 bases). The germline gives CDR1 SGHVS, CDR2 FNYEAQ. The CDR3 is made up of 14 amino acids. Trimming removed 6 bases at V and 4 bases at J, with 12 bases between.

This clone was counted a few times. In DNA form, the CDR3 reads TGTGCCAGTAGGGACAGCGCTTTGCCCTACGAGCAGTACTTC. Residues: CASRDSALPYEQYF. The chain carries TRBV19 and TRBJ2-7, with D perhaps TRBD1 (6 bases). V lost 6 bases to trimming and J lost 2 bases, with 14 bases between them. Germline-derived CDR1 and CDR2 are LNHDA and SQIVND (reference sequence). The CDR3 runs 14 residues.

In its sample, this clone was seen a few times. This chain joins TRBV9 and TRBJ2-1; the match to TRBD2 covers 9 bases. Germline CDR1 SGDLS, CDR2 YYNGEE. The CDR3 contains 16 residues. V was clipped by 3 bases and J by 6 bases; unmatched bases: 10. This CDR3 reads CASSGQSGGTPNEQFF. DNA for the CDR3: TGTGCCAGCAGCGGACAAAGCGGGGGGACCCCCAATGAGCAGTTCTTC.

The rearrangement joins TRBV14 to TRBJ1-1; 8 bases line up with TRBD1. Germline V gene sequence: CDR1 SGHDN, CDR2 FVKESK. V gave up 4 bases and J gave up 4 bases; unmatched junction bases: 5. CDR3 length: 14 amino acids. The CDR3 coding sequence is TGTGCCAGCAGCCTCAGGGGGCGCGGCACTGAAGCTTTCTTT. Its translation is CASSLRGRGTEAFF. Variable domain in full (rest from reference TRBV14 and TRBJ1-1): EAGVTQFPSHSVIEKGQTVTLRCDPISGHDNLYWYRRVMGKEIKFLLHFVKESKQDESGMPNNRFLAERTGGTYSTLKVQPAELEDSGVYFCASSLRGRGTEAFFGQGTRLTVV.

The gene calls are TRBV10-3 and TRBJ1-3; D unresolved. CDR3 length equals 15 residues. Trimming took 3 bases from V and 4 from J, leaving 13 bases between them. Germline loops: CDR1 ENHRY, CDR2 SYGVKD. The DNA of the CDR3 is TGTGCCATCAGTGATCTGTCCAGGCTGGGAAACACCATATATTTT. Translated: CAISDLSRLGNTIYF.

The V and J genes are TRBV7-9 and TRBJ2-7; tentatively, D is TRBD1 (5 bases). From germline, CDR1 is SEHNR and CDR2 FQNEAQ (reference sequence). The CDR3 spans 12 residues. Trimming shortened V by 5 bases and J by 2 bases, and 7 bases separated the two germline ends. CDR3 protein: CASSPTAYEQYF. DNA for the CDR3: TGTGCCAGCAGCCCGACAGCCTACGAGCAGTACTTC.

This clone was found a few times. The V gene is TRBV4-2, the J gene TRBJ2-7; 8 positions agree with TRBD2. CDR1 LGHNA and CDR2 YNFKEQ come from the germline V gene. There are 14 residues in the CDR3. J was trimmed by 9 bases and V by 1 base; bases with no gene match: 8. Here the CDR3 reads CASSQAPGAGGQYF. As DNA, the CDR3 is TGTGCCAGCAGCCAAGCACCAGGGGCGGGAGGGCAGTACTTC.

For the CDR3, the DNA is TGTGCCAGCAGTTATCCTTACACTGAAGCTTTCTTT. Translated, it gives CASSYPYTEAFF. The chain carries TRBV6-5 and TRBJ1-1; D is ambiguous. This CDR3 contains 12 residues. The germline V and J ends were trimmed by 3 bases and 3 bases, with 5 bases remaining between them. In germline, CDR1 is MNHEY, CDR2 SVGAGI.

This rearrangement joins TRBV2 to TRBJ2-7; the match to TRBD2 covers 11 bases. CDR1 and CDR2 from the germline V gene are SNHLY and FYNNEI. The CDR3 runs 18 residues. The V and J ends lost 10 bases and 2 bases, in that order; junction bases with no gene match: 19. The CDR3 spells CATSRWARLAGRTYEQYF. The CDR3 coding sequence is TGTGCCACCTCAAGATGGGCCAGACTAGCGGGGAGAACCTACGAGCAGTACTTC.

This chain joins TRBV6-5 and TRBJ1-2; a weak D match, TRBD1 (6 bases). From germline, CDR1 is MNHEY and CDR2 SVGAGI. The CDR3 is 12 amino acids. V shed 6 bases and J shed 4 bases, with 9 bases lying between them. The CDR3 sequence is CASSPDSYGYTF. CDR3 DNA sequence: TGTGCCAGCAGCCCGGACAGCTATGGCTACACCTTC.

V is TRBV2 and J is TRBJ2-7, with D possibly matching TRBD1 (5 bases). Between the trimmed V and J ends, which lost 3 bases and 7 bases, there was a span of 13 bases. Germline CDR1 is SNHLY and CDR2 is FYNNEI. This CDR3 comprises 13 residues. The CDR3 protein is CASSDGGAGEQYF. The CDR3 region has the DNA TGTGCCAGCAGTGATGGTGGGGCCGGTGAGCAGTACTTC.

The rearrangement joins TRBV5-6 to TRBJ1-4, with 7 bases aligning to TRBD1. The CDR3 sequence is 16 residues long. V shed 7 bases and J 3 bases; nucleotides not matched to a gene: 12. Germline CDR1 is SGHDT and CDR2 is YYEEEE. The CDR3 here is CASRRGGIAANEKLFF. The CDR3, as DNA: TGTGCCAGCCGCCGAGGGGGCATCGCGGCTAATGAAAAACTGTTTTTT.

The V and J genes are TRBV5-1 and TRBJ2-7; 8 positions match TRBD2. V was pared by 0 bases and J by 3 bases, with 8 bases of the junction left unmatched. The V gene's germline CDR1 is SGHRS and CDR2 YFSETQ. The CDR3 contains 16 residues. The CDR3 DNA reads as TGCGCCAGCAGCTTGGGGCCGGGACTAGTAGACTACGAGCAGTACTTC. This sequence encodes CASSLGPGLVDYEQYF.

J is TRBJ2-2 and V is TRBV7-9; the D is unclear. In germline, CDR1 is SEHNR, CDR2 FQNEAQ (reference sequence). The CDR3 loop spans 13 amino acids. V gave up 2 bases and J gave up 5 bases, with 6 bases separating them. CDR3 protein: CASSLSSTGELFF. CDR3 coding DNA: TGTGCCAGCAGCTTATCGTCGACCGGGGAGCTGTTTTTT.

This chain connects TRBV27 to TRBJ2-1; D remains unclear. Trimming removed 6 bases at V and 3 bases at J, with 9 bases between. This CDR3 spans 13 amino acids. Looked up from germline, CDR1 is MNHEY and CDR2 is SMNVEV (reference sequence). The CDR3: CASRAPVYNEQFF. The CDR3 bases are TGTGCCAGCAGAGCGCCGGTCTACAATGAGCAGTTCTTC.

This clone turned up a few times. This rearrangement joins TRBV27 to TRBJ1-2, with D unresolved. Trimming left V 7 bases short and J 7 bases short, with 22 bases between. CDR3 size: 15 residues. CDR1 MNHEY and CDR2 SMNVEV come from the germline V gene (reference sequence). This CDR3 is CASMNPRRGMSGYTF. CDR3 bases: TGTGCCAGCATGAACCCTAGGCGGGGAATGAGTGGCTACACCTTC.

This clone was seen more than once but under ten times. This chain links TRBV7-8 with TRBJ2-2; 15 positions agree with TRBD2. CDR1 SGHVS and CDR2 FQNEAQ come from the germline V gene. V lost 4 bases and J lost 1; bases outside the gene matches: 4. CDR3 length equals 18 residues. CDR3 bases: TGTGCCAGCAGCTCGGGACTAGCGGGGGGAAGGAACACCGGGGAGCTGTTTTTT. Protein: CASSSGLAGGRNTGELFF.

The genes are TRBV7-9 and TRBJ2-4; 8 nucleotides align to TRBD2. V shed 5 bases and J 8 bases; nucleotides not matched to a gene: 8. Germline V CDR1 and CDR2: SEHNR, FQNEAQ (reference sequence). The CDR3 extends over 14 amino acids. The CDR3 here is CASSPREGWDIQYF. For the CDR3, the DNA is TGTGCCAGCAGCCCCCGGGAGGGCTGGGACATTCAGTACTTC.

In DNA, the CDR3 is TGCGCCAGCAGCCAAGGTCGGACAGGGGGAACTAATGAAAAACTGTTTTTT. Amino acids: CASSQGRTGGTNEKLFF. V is TRBV4-1 and J is TRBJ1-4; 10 nucleotides match TRBD1. This CDR3 region has 17 residues. Germline assignment: CDR1 MGHRA and CDR2 YSYEKL. The trim removed 1 base at V and 1 base at J, leaving 3 bases unmatched.

This rearrangement joins TRBV19 to TRBJ1-5, with D maybe TRBD1 (5 bases). Germline V gene lookup returns CDR1 LNHDA and CDR2 SQIVND (reference sequence). Trimming shortened V by 8 bases and J by 3 bases, and 14 bases separated the two germline ends. The CDR3 extends over 14 amino acids. The CDR3 nucleotides read TGTGCCAGTTCCGGGGAGGGGATCAATCAGCCCCAGCATTTT. It is translated as CASSGEGINQPQHF. The whole variable domain, remainder taken from reference TRBV19 and TRBJ1-5, is DGGITQSPKYLFRKEGQNVTLSCEQNLNHDAMYWYRQDPGQGLRLIYYSQIVNDFQKGDIAEGYSVSREKKESFPLTVTSAQKNPTAFYLCASSGEGINQPQHFGDGTRLSIL.

The V gene is TRBV4-3, the J gene TRBJ2-3; 7 nucleotides line up with TRBD2. This CDR3 has 16 residues. The trim removed 0 bases at V and 5 bases at J, leaving 8 bases unmatched. In germline, CDR1 is LGHNA, CDR2 YSLEER. The CDR3, as DNA: TGCGCCAGCAGCCAAGATAGGGGAGCGGGGCAAGATACGCAGTATTTT. Residues: CASSQDRGAGQDTQYF.

A note on this clone: One end of the junction does not line up with germline, which may come from a read error. This chain uses TRBV5-1 with TRBJ1-4; D is unclear. CDR1 is SGHRS, CDR2 YFSETQ, per germline. This CDR3 has 14 residues. The CDR3 bases are TGCGCCAGCAGCCATACACGGGGAGATGAAAAACTGCTTTTT. Translating it yields CASSHTRGDEKLLF. The complete variable domain, with remaining parts taken from reference TRBV5-1 and TRBJ1-4, reads KAGVTQTPRYLIKTRGQQVTLSCSPISGHRSVSWYQQTPGQGLQFLFEYFSETQRNKGNFPGRFSGRQFSNSRSEMNVSTLELGDSALYLCASSHTRGDEKLLFGSGTQLSVL.

The chain couples TRBV25-1 to TRBJ1-6; unclear D gene. The CDR3 loop spans 14 amino acids. Germline lookup yields CDR1 MGHDK and CDR2 SYGVNS. V lost 4 bases to trimming and J lost 6 bases, with 10 bases between them. The CDR3 region is CASSAQQPNSPLHF. CDR3 sequence (DNA): TGTGCCAGCAGTGCCCAACAACCTAATTCACCCCTCCACTTT.

This clone has more than one count but fewer than ten. The chain recombines TRBV18 with TRBJ1-2, with D possibly TRBD1 on 6 matching bases. V was shortened by 6 bases and J by 4 bases, with 15 bases between the two germline ends. This CDR3 spans 14 amino acids. Germline CDR1 and CDR2: KGHSH and LQKENI. The CDR3 bases are TGTGCCAGCTCGCAGGCAGGGGAACTCTATGGCTACACCTTC. Translating it yields CASSQAGELYGYTF.

J is TRBJ1-2 and V is TRBV27; D not certain. There are 15 residues in the CDR3. Germline CDR1 is MNHEY and CDR2 is SMNVEV (reference sequence). V was cut by 0 bases and J by 2 bases, with 10 bases left in between. The CDR3 loop is CASSLSQSRNYGYTF. DNA for the CDR3: TGTGCCAGCAGTTTATCTCAGTCGCGGAACTATGGCTACACCTTC.

The CDR3 coding sequence is TGTGCCAGCAGCTGGGACAGGAACACCGGGGAGCTGTTTTTT. It codes for CASSWDRNTGELFF. The gene calls are TRBV5-6 and TRBJ2-2; 7 nucleotides match TRBD1. CDR1 is SGHDT and CDR2 is YYEEEE in the germline V gene. The V gene end was trimmed by 3 bases and the J gene end by 1 base; junction bases not matched to a gene: 0. The CDR3 runs to 14 residues.

This rearrangement joins TRBV4-2 to TRBJ2-1; TRBD2 matches at 8 bases. Per the germline V gene, CDR1 is LGHNA and CDR2 is YNFKEQ. With V trimmed by 4 bases and J by 1 base, 24 bases remained unmatched. CDR3 length: 22 residues. CDR3 residues: CASSPAGVLAGGLNPSYNEQFF. CDR3 in DNA: TGTGCCAGCAGCCCCGCCGGTGTACTCGCGGGGGGCCTGAATCCGTCCTACAATGAGCAGTTCTTC.

This clone has a handful of counts. This chain connects TRBV5-4 to TRBJ1-1; a possible D gene is TRBD1 (5 bases). The V gene's germline CDR1 is SGHNT and CDR2 YYREEE (reference sequence). The CDR3 length is 13 residues. Trimming took off 2 bases at V and 1 base at J, with 6 bases between the two ends. As DNA, the CDR3 is TGTGCCAGCAGCTTTCAGGGGAACACTGAAGCTTTCTTT. This sequence encodes CASSFQGNTEAFF.

The V call is TRBV30, the J call TRBJ1-1; unclear D gene. Germline assignment: CDR1 GTSNPN and CDR2 SVGIG (reference sequence). V gave up 4 bases and J gave up 1 base, with 10 bases separating them. CDR3 size: 13 residues. Written as DNA, the CDR3 is TGTGCCTGGAACCCTACAGAGAACACTGAAGCTTTCTTT. It is translated as CAWNPTENTEAFF.

The rearrangement links TRBV19 to TRBJ1-4; D gene unclear. Trimming pared 8 bases from V and 4 bases from J, leaving 17 bases between. The CDR3 has 15 residues. The germline V gene has CDR1 LNHDA and CDR2 SQIVND (reference sequence). The CDR3, as DNA: TGTGCCAGTGCGGCAGTCCTCCTTGGTAATGAAAAACTGTTTTTT. It encodes CASAAVLLGNEKLFF.

This chain connects TRBV7-2 to TRBJ1-6; the D gene is possibly TRBD1 (5 bases). The ends were cut back, 0 bases at V and 9 bases at J, with 21 bases in the middle. The CDR3 contains 18 residues. Germline CDR1 SGHTA, CDR2 FQGNSA. CDR3 nucleotides: TGTGCCAGCAGCTTAGCGGGGCAGGGTCTTGGCGAGAGTTCACCCCTCCACTTT. Translated: CASSLAGQGLGESSPLHF.